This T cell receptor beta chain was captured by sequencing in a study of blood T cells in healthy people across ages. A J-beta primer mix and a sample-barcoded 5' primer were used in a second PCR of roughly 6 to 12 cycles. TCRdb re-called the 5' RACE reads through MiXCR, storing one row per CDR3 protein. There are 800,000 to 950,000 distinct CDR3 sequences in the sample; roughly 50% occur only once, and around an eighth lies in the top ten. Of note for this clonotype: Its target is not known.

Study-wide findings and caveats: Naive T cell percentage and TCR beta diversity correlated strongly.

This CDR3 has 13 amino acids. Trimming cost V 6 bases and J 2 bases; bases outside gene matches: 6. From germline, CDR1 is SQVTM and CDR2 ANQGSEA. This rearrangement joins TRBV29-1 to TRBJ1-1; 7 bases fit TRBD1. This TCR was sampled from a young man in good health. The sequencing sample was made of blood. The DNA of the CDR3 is TGCAGCGTCATACGACAGGGTAACACTGAAGCTTTCTTT. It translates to CSVIRQGNTEAFF.